This TCR beta chain was documented in a study of T-cell memory formation after mild COVID-19. One entry per CDR3 protein results from TCRdb running MiXCR on the 5' RACE reads. The sample holds 150,000 to 200,000 distinct CDR3 sequences, about a sixth seen once. Whole-study results and caveats: Mainly CM and EM harbored the contracting CD4+ clones; mainly EMRA harbored the CD8+ ones. Memory from before infection featured some responding clones, which suggests cross-reactive memory joined.

Turning to this clonotype: Its antigen is not identified.

The specimen was PBMCs or a T cell subset sorted from them (not recorded which). The clonotype was recovered from an adult woman who had mild COVID-19 (a few samples of this study predate the infection). Cell type and time point are not known.

The CDR3 DNA follows: TGTGCCAGCAAATCCCCCGGGGGTGGCGACGAGCAGTACTTC. It encodes CASKSPGGGDEQYF. This chain joins TRBV6-6 and TRBJ2-7; possible D gene TRBD2, 6 bases. Deletions cut 7 bases from V and 5 bases from J, with 18 bases between. CDR1 is MNHNY, CDR2 SVGAGI, per germline (reference sequence). The CDR3 is made up of 14 amino acids.